The next 25 T cell receptor beta chains were all read from a single sample in a study of T-cell memory formation after mild COVID-19. TCRdb independently ran MiXCR on the 5' RACE reads; one entry per CDR3 protein. Seen here are 560,000 or so distinct CDR3 sequences, 17% observed once, and the top ten hold roughly 7.7%. Material: PBMCs or a T cell subset sorted from them (not recorded which). Source of these receptors: an adult woman who had mild COVID-19 (a few samples of this study predate the infection). Cell type and time point are not known.

This clonotype was seen a few times. This chain connects TRBV12-3 or TRBV12-4 to TRBJ1-2; 12 bases match TRBD1. The CDR3 has 15 amino acids. Trimming cost V 8 bases and J 7 bases; bases outside gene matches: 11. As DNA, the CDR3 is TGTGCCAGCGGAATGCCGGGACAGGGGGCGAGTGGCTACACCTTC. Protein product: CASGMPGQGASGYTF.

The chain uses TRBV27 and TRBJ2-1, with D perhaps being TRBD1 or TRBD2 (5 bases each). CDR3 length: 15 amino acids. Germline V gives CDR1 MNHEY, CDR2 SMNVEV (reference sequence). Trimming removed 4 bases at V and 1 base at J, with 11 bases between. The CDR3 region has the DNA TGTGCCAGCAGTTATCCTGGGGGATCCTACAATGAGCAGTTCTTC. Amino acid sequence: CASSYPGGSYNEQFF.

The V and J genes are TRBV5-1 and TRBJ1-2, with a possible D match to TRBD1 (6 bases). The CDR3 totals 16 residues. Germline V gene lookup returns CDR1 SGHRS and CDR2 YFSETQ. V was cut by 2 bases and J by 3 bases, with 17 bases left in between. In DNA, the CDR3 is TGCGCCAGCAGCTTATATGAACTGGACAGAGACTATGGCTACACCTTC. Translated, it gives CASSLYELDRDYGYTF. The full variable domain, in which reference TRBV5-1 and TRBJ1-2 provide the parts outside the CDR3, is KAGVTQTPRYLIKTRGQQVTLSCSPISGHRSVSWYQQTPGQGLQFLFEYFSETQRNKGNFPGRFSGRQFSNSRSEMNVSTLELGDSALYLCASSLYELDRDYGYTFGSGTRLTVV.

This chain joins TRBV7-8 and TRBJ2-1; D is undetermined. Trimming removed 2 bases from V and 2 bases from J, with 10 bases in between. Germline CDR1 SGHVS, CDR2 FQNEAQ. The CDR3 is 15 amino acids. CDR3 sequence reads: CASSLKGSPYNEQFF. The CDR3 coding sequence is TGTGCCAGCAGCTTAAAAGGGTCCCCCTACAATGAGCAGTTCTTC. The complete variable domain, with remaining parts taken from reference TRBV7-8 and TRBJ2-1, reads GAGVSQSPRYKVAKRGQDVALRCDPISGHVSLFWYQQALGQGPEFLTYFQNEAQLDKSGLPSDRFFAERPEGSVSTLKIQRTQQEDSAVYLCASSLKGSPYNEQFFGPGTRLTVL.

This clonotype occurred a few times. The junction and the germline gene differ at one end; a read error may be behind it. The rearrangement joins TRBV24-1 to TRBJ2-1; D might be TRBD1 (6 bases). Germline CDR1 and CDR2: KGHDR and SFDVKD. The CDR3 totals 15 residues. CDR3 loop: CATSADTGSSNEQFF. CDR3 coding DNA: TGTGCCACCAGTGCGGATACAGGGTCCTCCAATGAGCAGTTCTTC.

The chain links TRBV24-1 to TRBJ2-3, with TRBD2 matching 10 bases. The CDR3 spans 15 residues. Trimming cost V 6 bases and J 4 bases; bases outside gene matches: 6. Germline V CDR1 and CDR2: KGHDR, SFDVKD. The chain's CDR3 is CATSRSGRGSDTQYF. The DNA for the CDR3 is TGTGCCACCAGTCGAAGCGGGAGGGGATCAGATACGCAGTATTTT.

This clonotype appeared a few times. The V gene is TRBV5-1, the J gene TRBJ1-1; the D gene is possibly TRBD1 (6 bases). The length of the CDR3 is 17 residues. Germline-derived CDR1 and CDR2 are SGHRS and YFSETQ. The V gene lost 2 bases and the J gene lost 2 bases, with 19 bases spanning the gap. CDR3: CASSFGGRGGFNTEAFF. The CDR3 coding sequence is TGCGCCAGCAGCTTTGGGGGCAGGGGCGGCTTTAACACTGAAGCTTTCTTT.

The chain uses TRBV6-2 or TRBV6-3 and TRBJ2-1; no reliable D call. The CDR3 is made up of 14 amino acids. The V end lost 0 bases, the J end lost 8 bases, and 11 bases lay between the germline ends. The germline gives CDR1 MNHEY, CDR2 SVGEGT. CDR3 in DNA: TGTGCCAGCAGTTACTCGACCGGGTCTGATGAGCAGTTCTTC. Translating gives CASSYSTGSDEQFF.

The V and J genes are TRBV4-3 and TRBJ2-5; the D gene is possibly TRBD2 (6 bases). The germline V gene encodes CDR1 LGHNA and CDR2 YSLEER. The CDR3 has 16 amino acids. Trimming removed 0 bases at V and 5 bases at J, with 16 bases between. This CDR3 reads CASSQEGVGGFETQYF. DNA of the CDR3: TGCGCCAGCAGCCAAGAGGGGGTTGGGGGGTTCGAGACCCAGTACTTC.

In its sample, this clonotype was seen a few times. The rearrangement joins TRBV30 to TRBJ2-5; D gene unclear. Trimming removed 0 bases at V and 5 bases at J, with 10 bases between. The CDR3 is 13 amino acids. Germline V gene lookup returns CDR1 GTSNPN and CDR2 SVGIG (reference sequence). CDR3 sequence reads: CAWSVGPGETQYF. In nucleotides, the CDR3 is TGTGCCTGGAGTGTGGGCCCCGGGGAGACCCAGTACTTC.

This clonotype appeared a few times. This chain joins TRBV30 and TRBJ2-7; TRBD1 aligns across 8 bases. Germline V CDR1 and CDR2: GTSNPN, SVGIG (reference sequence). V lost 3 bases, J lost 0 bases, and 7 bases stayed unmatched. CDR3 length equals 15 residues. The CDR3 region is CAWSGRQGISYEQYF. CDR3 DNA sequence: TGTGCCTGGAGCGGTCGACAGGGGATCTCCTACGAGCAGTACTTC.

This clonotype occurred many times. The CDR3 DNA follows: TGTGCCAGCTTAGAGCTTGGGACAGCCCCTAGCTCCTATAATTCACCCCTCCACTTT. It encodes CASLELGTAPSSYNSPLHF. The chain combines TRBV2 with TRBJ1-6; 7 nucleotides agree with TRBD1. The CDR3 length is 19 residues. Germline CDR1 and CDR2: SNHLY and FYNNEI. The J segment lost 0 bases and the V segment lost 8 bases, leaving 16 bases of the junction unmatched.

This clonotype was seen at least ten times. V is TRBV18 and J is TRBJ2-3; no firm D call. V lost 5 bases to trimming and J lost 2 bases, with 5 bases between them. Germline V gives CDR1 KGHSH, CDR2 LQKENI. The CDR3 has 12 residues. CDR3 sequence reads: CASSRSTDTQYF. CDR3 nucleotide sequence: TGTGCCAGCTCAAGGTCCACAGATACGCAGTATTTT.

Ten or more counts support this clonotype. The chain links TRBV24-1 to TRBJ2-5; TRBD2 agrees at 11 bases. Germline V gene data show CDR1 as KGHDR and CDR2 as SFDVKD. V shed 7 bases, J shed 5 bases, and the junction held 11 bases outside the gene matches. The CDR3 runs 16 residues. CDR3 nucleotide sequence: TGTGCCACCAGCCGACAACTTACTAGCGGGAGTGAGACCCAGTACTTC. Its protein is CATSRQLTSGSETQYF.

J is TRBJ2-2 and V is TRBV30; D remains ambiguous. The germline V gene encodes CDR1 GTSNPN and CDR2 SVGIG (reference sequence). V was trimmed by 0 bases and J by 6 bases, leaving 14 bases between them. The CDR3 consists of 15 residues. This CDR3 is CAWSVISSRSGELFF. The CDR3 DNA follows: TGTGCCTGGAGTGTAATATCTAGTCGGTCCGGGGAGCTGTTTTTT.

This clonotype was observed a handful of times. The CDR3 region is CASSQDMASQYSYEQYF. Here the CDR3 DNA reads TGTGCCAGCAGCCAAGATATGGCTAGCCAGTACTCCTACGAGCAGTACTTC. The V call is TRBV4-2, the J call TRBJ2-7, with a possible D match to TRBD2 (5 bases). The germline V gene has CDR1 LGHNA and CDR2 YNFKEQ. The CDR3 is 17 residues long. V lost 0 bases, J lost 0 bases, and 15 bases lay in between.

V gene TRBV12-3 or TRBV12-4 combines with J gene TRBJ2-7; D is unresolved. The CDR3 is made up of 13 amino acids. Trimming shortened V by 3 bases and J by 6 bases, and 12 bases separated the two germline ends. The CDR3 is CASSFYSSGEQYF. Written as DNA, the CDR3 is TGTGCCAGCAGTTTCTATTCGTCGGGCGAGCAGTACTTC.

This clonotype was counted between two and nine times. J is TRBJ2-1 and V is TRBV5-1, with a tentative D call TRBD2 (7 bases). Germline assignment: CDR1 SGHRS and CDR2 YFSETQ. The CDR3 extends over 14 amino acids. Trimming stripped 7 bases from V and 2 bases from J, with 13 bases between. As DNA, the CDR3 is TGCGCCAGCGGGGGGGGGCCCCCCTACAATGAGCAGTTCTTC. Its protein product is CASGGGPPYNEQFF.

The table lists this clonotype with a count of one. The rearrangement links TRBV15 to TRBJ2-3, with D unclear. CDR3 length equals 16 residues. Germline-derived CDR1 and CDR2 are LNHNV and YYDKDF (reference sequence). V was cut by 0 bases and J by 3 bases, with 13 bases left in between. CDR3 in DNA: TGTGCCACCAGCAGAGATCCCCTAGTTCCAACAGATACGCAGTATTTT. Residues: CATSRDPLVPTDTQYF. The full variable domain, rest sourced from reference TRBV15 and TRBJ2-3, is DAMVIQNPRYQVTQFGKPVTLSCSQTLNHNVMYWYQQKSSQAPKLLFHYYDKDFNNEADTPDNFQSRRPNTSFCFLDIRSPGLGDTAMYLCATSRDPLVPTDTQYFGPGTRLTVL.

The chain recombines TRBV27 with TRBJ2-7; TRBD1 matches 7 bases. Germline V lookup: CDR1 MNHEY, CDR2 SMNVEV (reference sequence). The trim removed 6 bases at V and 7 bases at J, leaving 18 bases unmatched. The CDR3 sequence is 16 residues long. In DNA form, the CDR3 reads TGTGCCAGCAGGCCGAACCGGGACAGCTTCCTAAAAGAGCAGTACTTC. Its translation: CASRPNRDSFLKEQYF.

This clonotype was seen a few times. This chain joins TRBV12-3 or TRBV12-4 and TRBJ2-6, with a possible D match to TRBD2 (7 bases). This CDR3 has 17 amino acids. Trimming left V 3 bases short and J 2 bases short, with 14 bases between. The CDR3 spells CASSLGRGRTGANVLTF. The CDR3 DNA reads TGTGCCAGCAGTTTGGGGCGGGGGCGCACTGGGGCCAACGTCCTGACTTTC.

This chain uses TRBV25-1 with TRBJ1-1; D call uncertain. Trimming left V 7 bases short and J 5 bases short, with 8 bases between. The CDR3 runs 11 residues. From germline, CDR1 is MGHDK and CDR2 SYGVNS. CDR3 amino acids: CASTLTTEAFF. CDR3 sequence (DNA): TGTGCCAGCACTTTGACGACTGAAGCTTTCTTT.

This clonotype was detected only a few times. The chain recombines TRBV4-2 with TRBJ2-1; D uncertain. CDR1 LGHNA and CDR2 YNFKEQ come from the germline V gene. This CDR3 has 15 residues. V was cut by 0 bases and J by 6 bases, with 12 bases left in between. CDR3: CASSQDVETSNEQFF. As DNA, the CDR3 is TGTGCCAGCAGCCAAGATGTGGAAACCTCCAATGAGCAGTTCTTC.

V and J are TRBV15 and TRBJ1-5; no firm D call. Germline V lookup: CDR1 LNHNV, CDR2 YYDKDF (reference sequence). The CDR3 length is 15 residues. Trimming left V 0 bases short and J 3 bases short, with 9 bases between. CDR3 region: CATSRDTINNQPQHF. CDR3 nucleotides: TGTGCCACCAGCAGAGATACTATTAACAATCAGCCCCAGCATTTT.

The chain joins TRBV7-9 to TRBJ1-1; D remains ambiguous. The V gene lost 5 bases and the J gene lost 1 base, with 11 bases spanning the gap. The CDR3 spans 14 residues. From germline, CDR1 is SEHNR and CDR2 FQNEAQ (reference sequence). CDR3 loop: CASSLHTANTEAFF. The CDR3 DNA reads as TGTGCCAGCAGCCTACACACAGCGAACACTGAAGCTTTCTTT.